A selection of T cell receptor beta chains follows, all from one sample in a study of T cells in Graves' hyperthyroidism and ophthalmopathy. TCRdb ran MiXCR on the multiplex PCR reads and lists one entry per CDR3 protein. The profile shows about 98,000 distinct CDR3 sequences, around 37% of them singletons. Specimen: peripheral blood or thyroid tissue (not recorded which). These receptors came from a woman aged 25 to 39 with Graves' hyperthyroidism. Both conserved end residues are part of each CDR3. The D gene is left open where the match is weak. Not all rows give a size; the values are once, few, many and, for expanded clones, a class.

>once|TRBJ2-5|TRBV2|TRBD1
CASSLMGQGGETQYF
TGTGCCAGCAGTCTTATGGGACAGGGAGGAGAGACCCAGTACTTC
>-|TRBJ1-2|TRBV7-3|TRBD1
CASSLRQGAKGYTF
TGTGCCAGCAGCTTGCGACAGGGGGCGAAAGGCTACACCTTC
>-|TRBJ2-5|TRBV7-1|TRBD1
CASSPARDRKETQYF
TGTGCAAGCAGCCCGGCCCGGGACAGAAAAGAGACCCAGTACTTC
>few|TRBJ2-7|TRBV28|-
CASSFFSGDSTYEQYF
TGTGCCAGCAGTTTCTTTTCAGGCGATTCGACCTACGAGCAGTACTTC
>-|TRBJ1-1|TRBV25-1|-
CASSPRGASGSAFF
TGTGCCAGCAGTCCGCGGGGGGCGAGCGGGAGTGCTTTCTTT
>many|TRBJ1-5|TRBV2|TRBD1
CASSETGGLQPQHF
TGTGCCAGCAGTGAGACAGGGGGCCTGCAGCCCCAGCATTTT
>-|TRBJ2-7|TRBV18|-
CASSSRQAYEQYF
TGTGCCAGCTCATCAAGACAGGCCTACGAGCAGTACTTC
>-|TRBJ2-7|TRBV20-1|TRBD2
CSAVTSGRDVIYEQYF
TGCAGTGCTGTGACTAGCGGGAGAGATGTAATCTACGAGCAGTACTTC
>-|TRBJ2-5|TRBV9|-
CASSVTWGAEGETQYF
TGTGCCAGCAGCGTAACGTGGGGGGCGGAGGGGGAGACCCAGTACTTC
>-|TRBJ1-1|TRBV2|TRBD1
CASMGTGIRAEAFF
TGTGCCAGCATGGGGACAGGGATTAGGGCTGAAGCTTTCTTT
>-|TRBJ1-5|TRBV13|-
CASSVDLGNQPQHF
TGTGCCAGCAGCGTAGACCTGGGCAATCAGCCCCAGCATTTT
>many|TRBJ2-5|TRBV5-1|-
CASSFTGYFGETQYF
TGCGCCAGCAGCTTCACGGGATATTTCGGTGAGACCCAGTACTTC
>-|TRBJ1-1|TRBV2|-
CASSPRWTEAFF
TGTGCCAGCAGTCCGAGGTGGACTGAAGCTTTCTTT
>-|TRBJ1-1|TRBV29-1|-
CSVPGLGYTEAFF
TGCAGCGTTCCGGGACTTGGGTACACTGAAGCTTTCTTT
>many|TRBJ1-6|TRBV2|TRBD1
CASSEGQGGSPLHF
TGTGCCAGCAGTGAAGGCCAGGGGGGTTCACCCCTCCACTTT
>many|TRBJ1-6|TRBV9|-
CASSVGGSNQPLHF
TGTGCCAGCAGCGTAGGGGGGAGCAATCAGCCCCTCCACTTT
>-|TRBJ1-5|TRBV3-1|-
CASSPGGLSNQPRHF
TGTGCCAGCAGCCCGGGAGGGCTTAGCAATCAGCCCCGGCATTTT
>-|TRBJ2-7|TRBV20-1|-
CSAHVGSGELYF
TGCAGTGCTCACGTGGGGTCCGGGGAGCTGTACTTC
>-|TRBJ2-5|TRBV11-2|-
CASSLESTGAGTGYRETQYF
TGTGCCAGCAGCTTAGAGTCCACGGGGGCAGGGACGGGGTATCGGGAGACCCAGTACTTC
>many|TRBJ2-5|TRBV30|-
CAWSVMSYQETQYF
TGTGCCTGGAGTGTAATGTCTTACCAAGAGACCCAGTACTTC
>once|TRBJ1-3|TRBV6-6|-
CASSYSRAGGNTIYF
TGTGCCAGCAGTTACTCGAGGGCGGGGGGGAACACCATATATTTT
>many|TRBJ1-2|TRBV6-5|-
CASRRTRDYGYTF
TGTGCCAGCCGGCGGACAAGGGACTATGGCTACACCTTC